This T cell receptor (beta chain) is from a study of cytomegalovirus exposure and HLA in healthy donors. Study in general: As an earlier analysis found, around 200 million T cells yielded over 95 million unique TCR beta sequences. Study results and limitations: A few CMV-associated chains proved CMV antigen-specific in vitro.

Concerning this clone: Its antigen is still unknown.

PCR was performed using 60 Vbeta and 13 Jbeta primers. Libraries were prepared by immunoSEQ multiplex PCR; TCRdb keeps only in-frame clonotypes and omits some of them. The profile shows 95,000 to 150,000 clones, around 75% of them singletons. The germline CDR1 and CDR2 sequences are SGHTA and FQGNSA. This CDR3 is built from 15 residues. V lost 0 bases and J lost 10; bases outside the gene matches: 8. All the people who gave samples were healthy bone marrow donors. The J gene is TRBJ1-1, the V gene TRBV7-2, with TRBD1 identical over 10 bases. The sample consisted of PBMCs. This clonotype originated in a man aged 55 to 70 in good health and CMV-seropositive. In DNA, the CDR3 is TGTGCCAGCAGCTTAGCATCCGGGACAGGGGAGGGAGCTTTCTTT. Amino acid sequence: CASSLASGTGEGAFF. The entire variable domain, with the rest obtained from reference TRBV7-2 and TRBJ1-1, is as follows: GAGVSQSPSNKVTEKGKDVELRCDPISGHTALYWYRQSLGQGLEFLIYFQGNSAPDKSGLPSDRFSAERTGGSVSTLTIQRTQQEDSAVYLCASSLASGTGEGAFFGQGTRLTVV.